This TCR beta chain was obtained from a study of T cell changes during pregnancy in multiple sclerosis. Clones were sequenced by immunoSEQ multiplex PCR, and TCRdb holds only the in-frame ones, with some missing. Seen here are more than 85,000 clones, 93% observed once, and the top ten hold around 1.4%. The specimen comprised peripheral blood, sampled in the third trimester of pregnancy. The origin of this receptor is a female donor in good health, enrolled as a control in a pregnancy study.

CDR3 sequence: CASSPPPEDSGEFFSYEQYF. DNA of the CDR3: TGTGCCAGCAGCCCACCCCCCGAGGATAGCGGGGAGTTCTTCTCCTACGAGCAGTACTTC. V usage is TRBV7-6 and J usage is TRBJ2-7; 8 nucleotides line up with TRBD2. V lost 5 bases to trimming and J lost 0 bases; unmatched junction nucleotides: 21. This CDR3 has 20 amino acids. CDR1 is SGHVS, CDR2 FNYEAQ, per germline.